A selection of T cell receptor beta chains follows, all from one sample in a study of regulatory T cells in long-lasting Graves disease. Each CDR3 protein is one row after TCRdb ran MiXCR on the multiplex PCR reads. The table has 530,000 or so distinct CDR3 sequences, roughly 13% seen once; the top ten hold roughly 10%. The sample also formed part of further work on T cells in Graves' hyperthyroidism and ophthalmopathy.

Sample: peripheral blood mononuclear cells (PBMCs), taken at new diagnosis, from a patient treated with antithyroid drugs. The receptors stem from a man aged 25-45 years with Graves disease. Both conserved end residues are part of each CDR3. The order of the fields is D gene, J gene, clone size, V gene, CDR3 DNA, CDR3 protein. A D gene is named only where the DNA matches it firmly. Expanded clones are given a class, and other clones once, few, many or no size at all.

d_call: TRBD1
j_call: TRBJ1-4
clone_size: once
v_call: TRBV20-1
cdr3_nt: TGCAGTGCTAGTTCCTCGACAGGGGTTAATGAAAAACTGTTTTTT
cdr3_aa: CSASSSTGVNEKLFF

d_call: TRBD1
j_call: TRBJ2-1
clone_size: .
v_call: TRBV24-1
cdr3_nt: TGTGCCACCAGTGACCCGGGACAGGGAGGGAATGAGCAGTTCTTC
cdr3_aa: CATSDPGQGGNEQFF

d_call: .
j_call: TRBJ2-1
clone_size: .
v_call: TRBV6-1
cdr3_nt: TGTGCCAGCCGGGACACCAATAACAATGAGCAGTTCTTC
cdr3_aa: CASRDTNNNEQFF

d_call: .
j_call: TRBJ2-1
clone_size: few
v_call: TRBV9
cdr3_nt: TGTGCCAGCAGCGTGCAGGGCGGCAAATACAATGAGCAGTTCTTC
cdr3_aa: CASSVQGGKYNEQFF

d_call: TRBD2
j_call: TRBJ2-1
clone_size: .
v_call: TRBV20-1
cdr3_nt: TGCAGTGCTAGGGACCTAGCGGGAGCCTACAATGAGCAGTTCTTC
cdr3_aa: CSARDLAGAYNEQFF

d_call: .
j_call: TRBJ1-1
clone_size: .
v_call: TRBV24-1
cdr3_nt: TGTGCCACCAGCCGGACGGGGGTGAACACTGAAGCTTTCTTT
cdr3_aa: CATSRTGVNTEAFF

d_call: .
j_call: TRBJ2-1
clone_size: .
v_call: TRBV10-3
cdr3_nt: TGTGCCATCAGTCTAAGCCAGGGGGGGTTGAGCTCCTACAATGAGCAATTCTTC
cdr3_aa: CAISLSQGGLSSYNEQFF

d_call: .
j_call: TRBJ2-4
clone_size: many
v_call: TRBV7-2
cdr3_nt: TGTGCCAGCAGCCCTCTTGAGTGGGGCGCAGCCAAAAACATTCAGTACTTC
cdr3_aa: CASSPLEWGAAKNIQYF

d_call: .
j_call: TRBJ1-1
clone_size: .
v_call: TRBV12-3/TRBV12-4
cdr3_nt: TGTGCCAGCAGGGGGGGGTGGGGAACTGAAGCTTTCTTT
cdr3_aa: CASRGGWGTEAFF

d_call: .
j_call: TRBJ1-1
clone_size: .
v_call: TRBV18
cdr3_nt: TGTGCCAGCTCACCTCAGGGCAGGGCGGGAGGAAATGAAGCTTTCTTT
cdr3_aa: CASSPQGRAGGNEAFF

d_call: TRBD2
j_call: TRBJ2-1
clone_size: .
v_call: TRBV14
cdr3_nt: TGTGCCAGCAGCCAAGATTGGCCAGCGGGACGTTACAATGAGCAGTTCTTC
cdr3_aa: CASSQDWPAGRYNEQFF

d_call: TRBD2
j_call: TRBJ2-1
clone_size: few
v_call: TRBV5-8
cdr3_nt: TGTGCCAGCAGCACAGGACTAGCTGAGCAGTTCTTC
cdr3_aa: CASSTGLAEQFF

d_call: TRBD1
j_call: TRBJ1-5
clone_size: few
v_call: TRBV6-5
cdr3_nt: TGTGCCAGCAGTTATGGACAGGGGTGGAATCAGCCCCAGCATTTT
cdr3_aa: CASSYGQGWNQPQHF

d_call: .
j_call: TRBJ2-3
clone_size: many
v_call: TRBV5-5
cdr3_nt: TGTGCCAGCAGCTCGGGGGCTAGCGGCGACACAGATACGCAGTATTTT
cdr3_aa: CASSSGASGDTDTQYF

d_call: .
j_call: TRBJ2-3
clone_size: many
v_call: TRBV5-6
cdr3_nt: TGTGCCAGCACCCTAGGGGATACGCAGTATTTT
cdr3_aa: CASTLGDTQYF

d_call: .
j_call: TRBJ2-1
clone_size: many
v_call: TRBV3-1
cdr3_nt: TGTGCCAGCAGCCAAGATACTATGGATGAGCAGTTCTTC
cdr3_aa: CASSQDTMDEQFF

d_call: .
j_call: TRBJ2-1
clone_size: many
v_call: TRBV27
cdr3_nt: TGTGCCAGCAGTTTATCTGTAGACAATGAGCAGTTCTTC
cdr3_aa: CASSLSVDNEQFF

d_call: TRBD2
j_call: TRBJ2-1
clone_size: many
v_call: TRBV12-3/TRBV12-4
cdr3_nt: TGTGCCAGCAGCATGCCTCTAGCGGGAGTCGGAATTGCGTTCTTC
cdr3_aa: CASSMPLAGVGIAFF

d_call: TRBD2
j_call: TRBJ2-5
clone_size: few
v_call: TRBV12-3/TRBV12-4
cdr3_nt: TGTGCCAGCAGTTTAGCGCGGGAGCGGGAGGGAGCAGAGACCCAGTACTTC
cdr3_aa: CASSLAREREGAETQYF

d_call: .
j_call: TRBJ2-1
clone_size: many
v_call: TRBV29-1
cdr3_nt: TGCAGCGTGGGACTGGGTGATGAGCAGTTCTTC
cdr3_aa: CSVGLGDEQFF

d_call: .
j_call: TRBJ1-3
clone_size: few
v_call: TRBV12-3/TRBV12-4
cdr3_nt: TGTGCCAGCAGTTTAAGTCCCTTTGGGAACACCATATATTTT
cdr3_aa: CASSLSPFGNTIYF

d_call: TRBD2
j_call: TRBJ2-1
clone_size: many
v_call: TRBV2
cdr3_nt: TGTGCCAGCAGTGAAATAGCGGGAACTGATGAGCAGTTCTTC
cdr3_aa: CASSEIAGTDEQFF

d_call: .
j_call: TRBJ1-6
clone_size: few
v_call: TRBV18
cdr3_nt: TGTGCCAGCTCAAGGAGGGACGAGGGCGCCTATAATTCACCCCTCCACTTT
cdr3_aa: CASSRRDEGAYNSPLHF

d_call: .
j_call: TRBJ1-4
clone_size: many
v_call: TRBV6-1
cdr3_nt: TGTGCCAGCAGGCGAGACGGGGGTTTGAGCGAAAAACTGTTTTTT
cdr3_aa: CASRRDGGLSEKLFF

d_call: .
j_call: TRBJ2-1
clone_size: many
v_call: TRBV5-6
cdr3_nt: TGTGCCAGCAGCTCCCTAGCGTCTGAGCAGTTCTTC
cdr3_aa: CASSSLASEQFF

d_call: .
j_call: TRBJ2-2
clone_size: many
v_call: TRBV29-1
cdr3_nt: TGCAGCGCCGACGGTGGCGCAGGGCCCACCGGGGAGCTGTTTTTT
cdr3_aa: CSADGGAGPTGELFF

d_call: TRBD1
j_call: TRBJ2-7
clone_size: .
v_call: TRBV29-1
cdr3_nt: TGCAGCGTTGAAGATTGGGGCCAGGGGGCGTACGAGCAGTACTTC
cdr3_aa: CSVEDWGQGAYEQYF

d_call: .
j_call: TRBJ1-1
clone_size: .
v_call: TRBV5-6
cdr3_nt: TGTGCCAGCAGCTTGTTCGTGGGGGTGAACACTGAAGCTTTCTTT
cdr3_aa: CASSLFVGVNTEAFF

d_call: TRBD2
j_call: TRBJ2-2
clone_size: many
v_call: TRBV7-8
cdr3_nt: TGTGCCAGCAGCCTGGGGGCCGGGACTAGGCCGCTGTTTTTT
cdr3_aa: CASSLGAGTRPLFF

d_call: .
j_call: TRBJ1-5
clone_size: many
v_call: TRBV19
cdr3_nt: TGTGCCAGTAGTCCCCAGGGACTTCAGCCCCAGCATTTT
cdr3_aa: CASSPQGLQPQHF

d_call: .
j_call: TRBJ2-2
clone_size: .
v_call: TRBV5-1
cdr3_nt: TGCGCCAGCCGGACAAGATTGAACACCGGGGAGCTGTTTTTT
cdr3_aa: CASRTRLNTGELFF

d_call: .
j_call: TRBJ2-1
clone_size: many
v_call: TRBV27
cdr3_nt: TGTGCCAGCGGCATCAATTCACTGGATGAGCAGTTCTTC
cdr3_aa: CASGINSLDEQFF

d_call: TRBD1
j_call: TRBJ2-3
clone_size: many
v_call: TRBV20-1
cdr3_nt: TGCAGTGCTAGCCTTGACAGGGGTCTGACAGATACGCAGTATTTT
cdr3_aa: CSASLDRGLTDTQYF

d_call: TRBD2
j_call: TRBJ2-7
clone_size: .
v_call: TRBV19
cdr3_nt: TGTGCCAGTAGTTCCGGGACTAGCGGGAAGGCCGAGCAGTACTTC
cdr3_aa: CASSSGTSGKAEQYF

d_call: .
j_call: TRBJ2-7
clone_size: .
v_call: TRBV6-1
cdr3_nt: TGTGCCAGCAGAGATACGAACTACGAGCAGTACTTC
cdr3_aa: CASRDTNYEQYF

d_call: .
j_call: TRBJ2-7
clone_size: many
v_call: TRBV27
cdr3_nt: TGTGCCAGCAGACCGAGGGGTCAGGAGCAGTACTTC
cdr3_aa: CASRPRGQEQYF

d_call: TRBD1
j_call: TRBJ2-3
clone_size: .
v_call: TRBV6-1
cdr3_nt: TGTGCCAGCAGGCGGACAGGGGCCAGCACAGATACGCAGTATTTT
cdr3_aa: CASRRTGASTDTQYF

d_call: TRBD1
j_call: TRBJ1-5
clone_size: many
v_call: TRBV27
cdr3_nt: TGTGCCAGCAGTTCACAGGGGGGTGGCAATCAGCCCCAGCATTTT
cdr3_aa: CASSSQGGGNQPQHF

d_call: TRBD2
j_call: TRBJ2-7
clone_size: many
v_call: TRBV5-1
cdr3_nt: TGTGCCAGCAGCTTAGCGGGTCGCTCCTACGAGCAGTACTTC
cdr3_aa: CASSLAGRSYEQYF

d_call: .
j_call: TRBJ1-2
clone_size: few
v_call: TRBV6-1
cdr3_nt: TGTGCCAGCAGTGCCGACGAGGGATCAGCTAACTATGGCTACACCTTC
cdr3_aa: CASSADEGSANYGYTF

d_call: TRBD2
j_call: TRBJ2-3
clone_size: many
v_call: TRBV7-2
cdr3_nt: TGTGCCAGCAGCCTTTTAGCGGGAGGGTCGTCGGATACGCAGTATTTT
cdr3_aa: CASSLLAGGSSDTQYF

d_call: TRBD2
j_call: TRBJ2-5
clone_size: many
v_call: TRBV6-1
cdr3_nt: TGTGCCAGCAACCAAGCCCAAGCGGGAGCTGAGACCCAGTACTTC
cdr3_aa: CASNQAQAGAETQYF

d_call: TRBD1
j_call: TRBJ2-1
clone_size: many
v_call: TRBV27
cdr3_nt: TGTGCCAGCAGCTCCGTTGTACCCAGGGGGACCTACAATGAGCAGTTCTTC
cdr3_aa: CASSSVVPRGTYNEQFF

d_call: TRBD2
j_call: TRBJ2-5
clone_size: many
v_call: TRBV9
cdr3_nt: TGTGCCAGCAGCGCCGGGACTAAAGGGACCCAGTACTTC
cdr3_aa: CASSAGTKGTQYF

d_call: .
j_call: TRBJ1-1
clone_size: many
v_call: TRBV5-8
cdr3_nt: TGTGCCAGCAGCGCCCCCCAGTCCCCAGGGGCAATTGAAGCTTTCTTT
cdr3_aa: CASSAPQSPGAIEAFF

d_call: .
j_call: TRBJ1-1
clone_size: few
v_call: TRBV20-1
cdr3_nt: TGCAGTGCACTCCCCCTGACCGTCATGAACACTGAAGCTTTCTTT
cdr3_aa: CSALPLTVMNTEAFF

d_call: .
j_call: TRBJ2-1
clone_size: .
v_call: TRBV18
cdr3_nt: TGTGCCAGCTCACCGGGGAATTTGAGACACAATGAGCAGTTCTTC
cdr3_aa: CASSPGNLRHNEQFF

d_call: TRBD1
j_call: TRBJ1-2
clone_size: many
v_call: TRBV19
cdr3_nt: TGTGCCAGTACCAAGAGGGGGCGTAGCCTTGGCTACACCTTC
cdr3_aa: CASTKRGRSLGYTF

d_call: .
j_call: TRBJ2-7
clone_size: .
v_call: TRBV9
cdr3_nt: TGTGCCAGCAGCCAAGATCCCGGGACAACCTACGAGCAGTACTTC
cdr3_aa: CASSQDPGTTYEQYF

d_call: .
j_call: TRBJ2-5
clone_size: many
v_call: TRBV2
cdr3_nt: TGTGCCAGCAGGAGGATAGAGACCCAGTACTTC
cdr3_aa: CASRRIETQYF